The present T cell receptor (beta chain) was sequenced within a study of T cells in narcolepsy. Study details: Patients with NT1 or NT2 and healthy control donors were enrolled.

This clone was seen only a few times. As yet, its antigen is unknown. General study points: Reportedly, autoreactive clonotypes were serially detected in patients' blood but not controls'. Autoreactive HCRT-specific and TRIB2-specific clonotypes were marked in same-patient CSF-versus-blood CD4+ comparisons.

Only in-frame clones appear in the TCRdb table, and some are missing; sequencing was by immunoSEQ multiplex PCR. The table includes about 510 clones, 29% detected once. The length of the CDR3 is 15 residues. V trimming: 0 bases; J trimming: 6 bases; junction bases outside the gene matches: 5. Germline V gene data show CDR1 as MNHEY and CDR2 as SVGAGI. V is TRBV6-5 and J is TRBJ2-7; the match to TRBD2 covers 10 bases. The sequencing sample was made of cultured CD4+ T cells from cerebrospinal fluid. This sequence originates from a human donor with narcolepsy. DNA of the CDR3: TGTGCCAGCAGTTACTCGTTTCTAGCGGGAGTCGAGCAGTACTTC. Protein product: CASSYSFLAGVEQYF.